What follows are 3 T cell receptor beta chains derived from one specimen sequenced in a study of shared clonotypes between healthy human individuals. Using immunoSEQ multiplex PCR, the repertoire was profiled, and TCRdb retains in-frame clones only, with some absent. The table lists about 1,900,000 clones, approximately 94% of them singletons, with 1% to 1.5% in the top ten. Naive CD8 cells lacked CD45RO, underwent positive selection for CCR7 and left out terminally differentiated effector memory CD45RA+ cells. Specimen: naive CD8+ T cells sorted from blood. These receptors were collected from a man between 18 and 29 years old in good health.

This chain uses TRBV19 with TRBJ1-5; D not resolved. V lost 0 bases to trimming and J lost 7 bases, with 16 bases between them. The CDR3 spans 16 residues. The germline CDR1 and CDR2 sequences are LNHDA and SQIVND (reference sequence). As DNA, the CDR3 is TGTGCCAGTAGTATAGATGAGGCAGGTCTGGAACAGCCCCAGCATTTT. Translated: CASSIDEAGLEQPQHF.

This clone was counted once. The chain recombines TRBV29-1 with TRBJ1-1; tentative D call: TRBD1 (5 bases). The ends were cut back, 0 bases at V and 6 bases at J, with 8 bases in the middle. In germline, CDR1 is SQVTM, CDR2 ANQGSEA. CDR3 length equals 12 residues. CDR3 sequence: CSVEDGGSEAFF. The DNA for the CDR3 is TGCAGCGTTGAAGATGGGGGGTCTGAAGCTTTCTTT. The full variable domain, with the rest looked up from reference TRBV29-1 and TRBJ1-1, is SAVISQKPSRDICQRGTSLTIQCQVDSQVTMMFWYRQQPGQSLTLIATANQGSEATYESGFVIDKFPISRPNLTFSTLTVSNMSPEDSSIYLCSVEDGGSEAFFGQGTRLTVV.

This chain links TRBV13 with TRBJ1-2; a weak D match, TRBD1 (5 bases). V gave up 5 bases and J gave up 1 base, with 11 bases separating them. This CDR3 comprises 14 residues. The germline V gene encodes CDR1 PRHDT and CDR2 FYEKMQ (reference sequence). CDR3: CASSIWGGNYGYTF. CDR3 coding DNA: TGTGCCAGCAGCATATGGGGCGGTAACTATGGCTACACCTTC.